The rows below give T cell receptor beta chains drawn from one sample of a study of shared clonotypes between healthy human individuals. Assay used: immunoSEQ multiplex PCR; TCRdb lists only in-frame clones, some missing. The sample has about 490,000 clones; 70% to 85% are singletons. Sequencing input: PBMCs. The receptors shown here come from a woman aged 40 to 50 in good health. Some clones in this sample may be carry-over from other donors' samples. Both conserved end residues are part of each CDR3. D genes are given only for firm matches. A clone size is listed for some rows: how often the clone was seen (once, few, many), or a class if it is expanded.

size,J,D,V,CDR3,DNA
.,TRBJ2-7,TRBD1,TRBV6-6,CASKDRRDSSSYEQYF,TGTGCCAGCAAAGATAGACGGGACAGCAGCTCCTACGAGCAGTACTTC
few,TRBJ1-1,.,TRBV5-1,CASSLAQGGTEAFF,TGCGCCAGCAGCTTGGCACAGGGAGGCACTGAAGCTTTCTTT
.,TRBJ2-7,.,TRBV6-1,CASSTRGQEYEQYF,TGTGCCAGCAGTACGCGAGGGCAGGAATACGAGCAGTACTTC
.,TRBJ2-7,.,TRBV27,CASSLSRSYEQYF,TGTGCCAGCAGTTTATCTCGCTCCTACGAGCAGTACTTC
.,TRBJ2-2,.,TRBV5-1,CASSLAGWETGELFF,TGCGCCAGCAGCTTGGCCGGGTGGGAGACCGGGGAGCTGTTTTTT
.,TRBJ2-7,.,TRBV6-1,CASCSYYEQYF,TGTGCCAGCTGTTCCTACTACGAGCAGTACTTC
.,TRBJ2-1,.,TRBV5-6,CASSLDGYDNEQFF,TGTGCCAGCAGCTTGGATGGGTACGACAATGAGCAGTTCTTC
.,TRBJ2-5,.,TRBV4-1,CASSQGRGGKTQYF,TGCGCCAGCAGCCAAGGAAGAGGGGGGAAGACCCAGTACTTC
.,TRBJ2-5,.,TRBV30,CAWKPSGQETQYF,TGTGCCTGGAAGCCAAGCGGCCAAGAGACCCAGTACTTC
.,TRBJ1-4,TRBD1,TRBV6-5,CASSGQGIGEKLFF,TGTGCCAGCAGTGGACAGGGGATAGGTGAAAAACTGTTTTTT
.,TRBJ2-6,.,TRBV5-1,CASSNPRNREPSGANVLTF,TGCGCCAGCAGTAACCCCCGGAACCGTGAACCCTCTGGGGCCAACGTCCTGACTTTC
.,TRBJ2-7,TRBD2,TRBV5-1,CASSPGGTRGYEQYF,TGCGCCAGCAGCCCGGGTGGGACTAGAGGCTACGAGCAGTACTTC
.,TRBJ2-3,.,TRBV7-8,CASSYLFGASTDTQYF,TGTGCCAGCAGTTATCTATTCGGTGCTAGCACAGATACGCAGTATTTT
.,TRBJ1-5,.,TRBV7-2,CASSLSPGGSGSNQPQHF,TGTGCCAGCAGCTTATCCCCGGGGGGTAGTGGTAGCAATCAGCCCCAGCATTTT